This TCR beta chain was captured in a study of cytomegalovirus exposure and HLA in healthy donors. The donors were in the approximately 120-subject validation cohort; that cohort was separate from the roughly 620-subject first cohort. The repertoire was sequenced with immunoSEQ multiplex PCR; TCRdb's copy has only in-frame clones and lacks some. The table records some 150,000 clones, approximately 86% of them present only once. The CDR3 loop spans 11 amino acids. Deletions cut 5 bases from V and 3 bases from J, with 8 bases between. Germline CDR1 and CDR2: DFQATT and SNEGSKA (reference sequence). Sequencing was performed on PBMCs. This receptor was obtained from a man aged 18 to 30 in good health and CMV-seropositive. The chain has TRBV20-1 and TRBJ2-7; possible D gene TRBD1, 6 bases. The CDR3, as DNA: TGCAGTGCTCCGGACAGCTACGAGCAGTACTTC. This gives the protein CSAPDSYEQYF.